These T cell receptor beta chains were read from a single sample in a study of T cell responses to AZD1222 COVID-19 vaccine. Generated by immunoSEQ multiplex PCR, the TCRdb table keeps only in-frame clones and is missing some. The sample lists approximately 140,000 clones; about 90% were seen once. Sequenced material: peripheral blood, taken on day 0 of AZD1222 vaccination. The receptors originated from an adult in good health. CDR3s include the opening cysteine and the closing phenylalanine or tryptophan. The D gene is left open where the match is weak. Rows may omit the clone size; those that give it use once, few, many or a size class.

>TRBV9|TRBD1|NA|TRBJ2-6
CASSPGTASGANVLTF
TGTGCCAGCAGCCCCGGGACAGCCTCTGGGGCCAACGTCCTGACTTTC
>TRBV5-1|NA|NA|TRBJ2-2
CASSLTRAYNTGELFF
TGCGCCAGCAGCCTCACAAGGGCGTATAACACCGGGGAGCTGTTTTTT
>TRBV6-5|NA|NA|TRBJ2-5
CASNWGLAKETQYF
TGTGCCAGCAACTGGGGGCTGGCGAAAGAGACCCAGTACTTC
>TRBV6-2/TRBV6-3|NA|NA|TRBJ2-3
CASSYVLGGVGADTQYF
TGTGCCAGCAGTTACGTCCTGGGGGGAGTAGGAGCGGATACGCAGTATTTT
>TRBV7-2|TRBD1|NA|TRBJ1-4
CASSSQGAVGEKLFF
TGTGCCAGCAGCTCACAGGGGGCAGTAGGAGAAAAACTGTTTTTT
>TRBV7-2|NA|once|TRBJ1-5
CASSLRDSTLSNQPQHF
TGTGCCAGCAGCTTAAGGGACTCTACCCTTAGCAATCAGCCCCAGCATTTT
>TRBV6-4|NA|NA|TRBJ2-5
CASSGGGTGQETQYF
TGTGCCAGCAGTGGGGGAGGTACAGGCCAAGAGACCCAGTACTTC
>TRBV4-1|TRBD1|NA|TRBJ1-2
CASSQDTTGAYGYTF
TGCGCCAGCAGCCAAGATACGACAGGGGCCTATGGCTACACCTTC
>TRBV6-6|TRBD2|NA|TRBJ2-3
CASTGASGRTQYF
TGTGCCAGCACCGGGGCTAGCGGGCGCACGCAGTATTTT
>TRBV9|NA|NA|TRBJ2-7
CASSARGSSYEQYF
TGTGCCAGCAGCGCCCGGGGGTCCTCCTACGAGCAGTACTTC
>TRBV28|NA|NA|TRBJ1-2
CASSYKPGIGYTF
TGTGCCAGCAGTTATAAGCCGGGTATTGGCTACACCTTC
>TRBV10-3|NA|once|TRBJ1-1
CAISAGEEPAFF
TGTGCCATCAGTGCGGGAGAGGAGCCAGCTTTCTTT
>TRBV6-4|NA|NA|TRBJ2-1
CASSVGPAGSYNEQFF
TGTGCCAGCAGTGTCGGACCAGCGGGTTCGTACAATGAGCAGTTCTTC
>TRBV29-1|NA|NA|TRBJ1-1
CSVTLMNTEAFF
TGCAGCGTTACGCTCATGAACACTGAAGCTTTCTTT
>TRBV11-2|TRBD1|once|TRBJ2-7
CASSLAPGQGPRASYEQYF
TGTGCCAGCAGCTTAGCTCCGGGACAGGGCCCTCGGGCCTCCTACGAGCAGTACTTC
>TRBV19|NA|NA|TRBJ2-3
CASSPGDFSTDTQYF
TGTGCCAGTAGTCCAGGGGACTTTTCCACAGATACGCAGTATTTT
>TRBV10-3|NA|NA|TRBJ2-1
CAISESSIGSYNEQFF
TGTGCCATCAGTGAGTCTAGTATTGGATCCTACAATGAGCAGTTCTTC
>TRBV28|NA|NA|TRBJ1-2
CASSLPEIYGYTF
TGTGCCAGCAGCTTGCCGGAGATATATGGCTACACCTTC
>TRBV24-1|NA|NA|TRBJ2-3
CATSGQGQHTDTQYF
TGTGCCACCAGTGGGCAGGGCCAGCACACAGATACGCAGTATTTT
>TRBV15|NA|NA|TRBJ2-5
CATSRGPEDGQYF
TGTGCCACCAGCAGAGGCCCCGAGGATGGCCAGTACTTC
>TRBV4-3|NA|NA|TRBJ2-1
CASRVSRAYNEQFF
TGCGCCAGCCGGGTGAGCCGGGCTTACAATGAGCAGTTCTTC
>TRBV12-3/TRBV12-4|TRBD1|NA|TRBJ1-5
CATSGTVNQPQHF
TGTGCCACCTCCGGGACAGTCAATCAGCCCCAGCATTTT
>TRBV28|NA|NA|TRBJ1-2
CASSLGDGYTF
TGTGCCAGCAGTTTAGGGGATGGCTACACCTTC
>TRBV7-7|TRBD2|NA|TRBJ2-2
CASSPSGGALPGELFF
TGTGCTAGCAGCCCTAGCGGGGGGGCTTTGCCGGGGGAGCTGTTTTTT
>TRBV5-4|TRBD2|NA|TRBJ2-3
CASSPGLAGGQYTQYF
TGTGCCAGCAGCCCTGGACTAGCGGGGGGGCAATATACGCAGTATTTT
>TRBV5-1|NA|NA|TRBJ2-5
CASSEMTDQETQYF
TGCGCCAGCAGCGAGATGACAGATCAAGAGACCCAGTACTTC
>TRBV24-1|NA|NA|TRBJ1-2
CAVDTGEKNYGYTF
TGTGCCGTAGACACAGGAGAGAAAAACTATGGCTACACCTTC
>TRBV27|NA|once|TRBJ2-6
CASSYITSGANVLTF
TGTGCCAGCAGTTACATAACCTCTGGGGCCAACGTCCTGACTTTC
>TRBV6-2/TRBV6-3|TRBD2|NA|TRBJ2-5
CASRPSGLEETQYF
TGTGCCAGCAGACCTAGCGGGCTTGAAGAGACCCAGTACTTC
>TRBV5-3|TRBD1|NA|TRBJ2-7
CARRTRDRVAYEQYF
TGTGCCAGAAGGACTAGGGACAGGGTAGCTTACGAGCAGTACTTC
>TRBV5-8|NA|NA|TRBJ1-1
CASSSSYTEAFF
TGTGCCAGCAGCTCATCATACACTGAAGCTTTCTTT
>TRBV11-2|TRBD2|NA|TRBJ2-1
CASSSTSGGVYEQFF
TGTGCCAGCAGCTCGACTAGCGGGGGGGTGTACGAGCAGTTCTTC
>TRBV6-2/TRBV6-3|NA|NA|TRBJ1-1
CASSKNGRFKEAFF
TGTGCCAGCAGTAAGAACGGACGGTTTAAGGAAGCTTTCTTT
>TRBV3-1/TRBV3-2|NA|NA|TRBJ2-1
CASSQGAVPYNEQFF
TGTGCCAGCAGCCAAGGGGCGGTACCTTACAATGAGCAGTTCTTC
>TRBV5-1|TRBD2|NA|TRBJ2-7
CASSSRTSGTSYEQYF
TGCGCCAGCAGCTCTCGGACTAGCGGGACGTCCTACGAGCAGTACTTC
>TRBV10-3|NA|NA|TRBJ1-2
CAIKAANYGYTF
TGTGCCATCAAGGCCGCTAACTATGGCTACACCTTC
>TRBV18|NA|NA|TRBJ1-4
CASSLSGSTNEKLFF
TGTGCCAGCTCGCTGAGTGGTAGCACTAATGAAAAACTGTTTTTT
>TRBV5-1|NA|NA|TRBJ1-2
CASSLGVQGDYGYTF
TGCGCCAGCAGTTTGGGCGTACAGGGAGACTATGGCTACACCTTC
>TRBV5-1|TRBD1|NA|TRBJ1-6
CASSPTGTGTLFRSPLHF
TGCGCCAGCAGCCCCACCGGGACAGGAACCCTATTCCGTTCACCCCTCCACTTT
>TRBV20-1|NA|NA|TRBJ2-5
CSAVGKKTQYF
TGCAGTGCTGTAGGGAAGAAGACCCAGTACTTC
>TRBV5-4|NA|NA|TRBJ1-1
CASSLGDRMNTEAFF
TGTGCCAGCAGTTTGGGAGACAGGATGAACACTGAAGCTTTCTTT
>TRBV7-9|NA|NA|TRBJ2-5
CASSLLAGETQYF
TGTGCCAGCAGCTTACTAGCTGGCGAGACCCAGTACTTC
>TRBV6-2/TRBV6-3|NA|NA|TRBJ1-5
CASSYGGKLDNQPQHF
TGTGCCAGCAGTTACGGGGGGAAACTAGACAATCAGCCCCAGCATTTT
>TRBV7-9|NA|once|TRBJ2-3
CASSLVRGDTQYF
TGTGCCAGCAGCTTAGTCCGGGGAGATACGCAGTATTTT
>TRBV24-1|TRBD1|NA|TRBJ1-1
CATRAKGQVEAFF
TGTGCCACCAGAGCCAAAGGACAGGTTGAAGCTTTCTTT
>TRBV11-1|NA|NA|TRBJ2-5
CASSFSGWGYQETQYF
TGTGCCAGCAGCTTCTCAGGTTGGGGGTACCAAGAGACCCAGTACTTC
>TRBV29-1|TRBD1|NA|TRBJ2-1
CSVERGQGGDEQFF
TGCAGCGTTGAGAGGGGACAGGGAGGGGATGAGCAGTTCTTC
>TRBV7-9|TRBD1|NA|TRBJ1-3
CASSQGTGRRNTIYF
TGTGCCAGCAGCCAAGGGACAGGGAGAAGAAACACCATATATTTT
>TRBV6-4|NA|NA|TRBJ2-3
CASSDKPGQTDTQYF
TGTGCCAGCAGTGATAAACCAGGGCAAACAGATACGCAGTATTTT
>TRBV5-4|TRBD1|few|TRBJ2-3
CASSLRQGATGDTQYF
TGTGCCAGCAGCCTTCGACAGGGGGCGACGGGAGATACGCAGTATTTT
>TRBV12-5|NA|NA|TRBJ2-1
CASGFSASYNEQFF
TGTGCTAGTGGTTTCTCGGCTAGCTACAATGAGCAGTTCTTC
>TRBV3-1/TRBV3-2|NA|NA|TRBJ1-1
CASRNRENTEAFF
TGTGCCAGCAGGAACCGGGAGAACACTGAAGCTTTCTTT
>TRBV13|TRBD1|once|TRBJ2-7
CASSLRGQGTYEQYF
TGTGCCAGCAGCTTAAGGGGACAGGGAACCTACGAGCAGTACTTC
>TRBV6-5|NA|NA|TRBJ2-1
CASSYLGGRHNEQFF
TGTGCCAGCAGTTACCTCGGGGGTAGGCACAATGAGCAGTTCTTC
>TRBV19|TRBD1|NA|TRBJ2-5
CASSNIQGEETQYF
TGTGCCAGTAGCAATATTCAGGGGGAAGAGACCCAGTACTTC
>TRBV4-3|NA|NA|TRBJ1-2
CASSQDMELGGYTF
TGCGCCAGCAGCCAAGATATGGAGTTGGGGGGCTACACCTTC
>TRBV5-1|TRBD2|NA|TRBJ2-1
CASSPGLVPNEQFF
TGCGCCAGCAGCCCCGGACTAGTACCCAATGAGCAGTTCTTC
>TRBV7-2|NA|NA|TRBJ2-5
CASSLAHHQETQYF
TGTGCCAGCAGCTTAGCCCACCACCAAGAGACCCAGTACTTC